This T cell receptor gamma chain was identified in a study of Vδ1+ human thymocytes. Overall study findings and caveats: Highly polyclonal TRG and TRD repertoires with Gaussian CDR3 length distributions appeared in thymus. TRG sequences recurred across donors, whereas TRD sequences stayed essentially private. Thymic delta-chain repertoires held roughly 20% Vdelta2 sequences and few Vdelta3, despite high sort purity.

The template was reverse-transcribed extracted RNA. CDR3 amplicons came from multiplex PCR with pooled V-gene forward and constant-region reverse primers. TCRdb re-processed the multiplex PCR reads using CATT. This sample has tens of thousands of gamma-chain clones, with 20% found just once. Germline V lookup: CDR1 GITISATS, CDR2 ISYDGTV (reference sequence). The CDR3 length is 9 residues. V was pared by 12 bases and J by 12 bases, with 11 bases of the junction left unmatched. The sorted cells were CD3+ Vdelta1+ Vdelta2- thymocytes from alphabeta-depleted thymus. Only a few counts were recorded for this clone. The antigen is not known.

Sample: Vdelta1+ gamma-delta thymocytes from the thymus. Documented subset: FACS-sorted CD3+ TCRalphabeta- TCRVdelta1+ TCRVdelta2- thymocytes. The chain has TRGV9 and TRGJ1 or TRGJ2. The clonotype originates from a girl less than two years old who had congenital heart surgery. CDR3 nucleotides: TGTGCCCCCCGTAGGGCGAAACTCTTT. This encodes CAPRRAKLF.